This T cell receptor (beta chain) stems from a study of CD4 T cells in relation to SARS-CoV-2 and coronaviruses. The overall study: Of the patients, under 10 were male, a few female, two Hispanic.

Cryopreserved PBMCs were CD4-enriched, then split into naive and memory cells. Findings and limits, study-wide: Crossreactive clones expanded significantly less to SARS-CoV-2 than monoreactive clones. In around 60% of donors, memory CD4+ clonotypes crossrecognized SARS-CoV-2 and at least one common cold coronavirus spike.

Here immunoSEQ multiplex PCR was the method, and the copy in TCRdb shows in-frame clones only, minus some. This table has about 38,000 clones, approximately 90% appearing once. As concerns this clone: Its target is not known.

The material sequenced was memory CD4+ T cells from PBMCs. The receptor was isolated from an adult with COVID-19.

The CDR3: CASSLAQPNTEAFF. The CDR3 nucleotides read TGTGCCAGCAGCTTAGCCCAGCCAAACACTGAAGCTTTCTTT. The rearrangement uses TRBV7-2 and TRBJ1-1; D is unclear. CDR1 is SGHTA and CDR2 is FQGNSA in the germline V gene. The CDR3 has 14 amino acids. V was clipped by 0 bases and J by 2 bases, with 7 bases between them.